The rows below give T cell receptor beta chains drawn from one sample of a study of blood T cell repertoires in COVID-19. TCRdb's table, derived via immunoSEQ multiplex PCR, lists solely in-frame clones and lacks some. The table includes fewer than 500,000 clones, around nine tenths detected once. The material sequenced was peripheral blood. The source of these receptors is a woman aged 25 to 39 with acute or convalescent COVID-19. Both conserved end residues are part of each CDR3. D genes are given only for firm matches. Not every row has a clone size; where given, it reads once, few, many or a size class.

clone size	D gene	J gene	V gene	CDR3 DNA	CDR3 protein
-	TRBD1	TRBJ2-7	TRBV6-1	TGTGCCAGCAGTGAATGGGACAGGGGTTACGAGCAGTACTTC	CASSEWDRGYEQYF
-	-	TRBJ2-4	TRBV5-1	TGCGCCAGCAGCTTGTTCGAGTTCGACATTCAGTACTTC	CASSLFEFDIQYF
-	TRBD1	TRBJ2-7	TRBV9	TGTGCCAGCAGCGTAGTGGCCGGGACAGGGTCCGAGCAGTACTTC	CASSVVAGTGSEQYF
-	TRBD2	TRBJ2-3	TRBV7-7	TGTGCCAGCAGCCCCCTTTCCGGGGGGGATAGCACAGATACGCAGTATTTT	CASSPLSGGDSTDTQYF
-	-	TRBJ2-5	TRBV7-2	TGTGCCAGCAGCGTTACAGGGAAAGAGACCCAGTACTTC	CASSVTGKETQYF
-	TRBD1	TRBJ1-2	TRBV11-2	TGTGCCAGCAGCTCCCGGACAGGGGGCTTTGGCTACACCTTC	CASSSRTGGFGYTF
-	-	TRBJ2-7	TRBV7-8	TGTGCCAGCAGCTTAGGGGGGTCAGGGGTAACATACGAGCAGTACTTC	CASSLGGSGVTYEQYF
-	TRBD1	TRBJ2-5	TRBV2	TGTGCCAGCAGTGACCGGGACAGTCAAGAGACCCAGTACTTC	CASSDRDSQETQYF
-	TRBD2	TRBJ2-3	TRBV24-1	TGTGCCACCAGTGAGGGGGGGACGAACACAGATACGCAGTATTTT	CATSEGGTNTDTQYF
-	TRBD1	TRBJ2-1	TRBV6-5	TGTGCCAGCAGGAGGGGACAGCCTCTGATCTTC	CASRRGQPLIF
-	-	TRBJ2-1	TRBV15	TGTGCCACCAGCAGAGATCTTGGTCTCCAACGGGATGAGCAGTTCTTC	CATSRDLGLQRDEQFF
-	TRBD2	TRBJ2-5	TRBV5-1	TGCGCCAGCAGCCCCGGGGGGGCGGGGTTCCAAGAGACCCAGTACTTC	CASSPGGAGFQETQYF
-	-	TRBJ1-1	TRBV5-4	TGTGCCAGCAGCCACCACAAACAGGGTCCTACTGAAGCTTTCTTT	CASSHHKQGPTEAFF
-	TRBD2	TRBJ2-3	TRBV4-2	TGTGCCAGCAGCCAGGCCAGACTAGCGGGGGGGTCTGCAGATACGCAGTATTTT	CASSQARLAGGSADTQYF
-	-	TRBJ2-5	TRBV29-1	TGCAGCACGAGATCGGCCGGCGGAGAGACCCAGTACTTC	CSTRSAGGETQYF
-	-	TRBJ2-3	TRBV5-1	TGCGCCAGCAGCGAGTGGGCTAGCACAGATACGCAGTATTTT	CASSEWASTDTQYF
-	-	TRBJ2-5	TRBV6-5	TGTGCCAGCCCCCCCGCGGCGTGGGAGACCCAGTACTTC	CASPPAAWETQYF
many	TRBD2	TRBJ2-7	TRBV28	TGTGCCAGTACTACTAGCGGGGGGCATTACGAGCAGTACTTC	CASTTSGGHYEQYF
once	TRBD2	TRBJ2-1	TRBV9	TGTGCCAGCAGCCGTCCAGGATCGGGGGGTAACAATGAGCAGTTCTTC	CASSRPGSGGNNEQFF
-	-	TRBJ1-1	TRBV9	TGTGCCAGCAGCGTAGGGGGCTCGGACACTGAAGCTTTCTTT	CASSVGGSDTEAFF
-	-	TRBJ2-3	TRBV28	TGTGCCAGCAGTCCCCGGGGGATTAGCACAGATACGCAGTATTTT	CASSPRGISTDTQYF
-	TRBD2	TRBJ2-1	TRBV28	TGTGCCAGCAGTTTGGTGGGGCTAGCGGGATTGGACAATGAGCAGTTCTTC	CASSLVGLAGLDNEQFF
-	-	TRBJ1-4	TRBV5-5	TGTGCCAGCAGCTTCAGCGAGGGTTTTGGCGAAAAACTGTTTTTT	CASSFSEGFGEKLFF
few	TRBD1	TRBJ1-1	TRBV19	TGTGCCAGTGGCGGACAGGGGAACACTGAAGCTTTCTTT	CASGGQGNTEAFF
-	TRBD1	TRBJ2-5	TRBV19	TGTGCCAGTAGTATAGGGGGGACAGGTTGGGGGCCCCAAGAGACCCAGTACTTC	CASSIGGTGWGPQETQYF
-	TRBD2	TRBJ2-1	TRBV19	TGTGCCAGTCAATCGCCCTCGGGGGGGGGCTACAATGAGCAGTTCTTC	CASQSPSGGGYNEQFF
-	-	TRBJ1-2	TRBV1	TGCACCAGCAGTCCCTACAGCTATGGCTACACCTTC	CTSSPYSYGYTF
-	-	TRBJ1-2	TRBV5-1	TGCGCCAGCAGCTTGGTCACAGAGGGCTATGGCTACACCTTC	CASSLVTEGYGYTF
few	TRBD1	TRBJ1-1	TRBV7-3	TGTGCCAGCAGCTTCCAGGGGGGCACTGAAGCTTTCTTT	CASSFQGGTEAFF
-	-	TRBJ2-5	TRBV5-1	TGCGCCAGCAGCTTGCCGCTGGCCGGGAAACAAGAGACCCAGTACTTC	CASSLPLAGKQETQYF
-	TRBD2	TRBJ2-3	TRBV5-1	TGCGCCAGCAGCTTAGGTAGCGGGGCCCCCACAGATACGCAGTATTTT	CASSLGSGAPTDTQYF
few	-	TRBJ2-7	TRBV27	TGTGCCAGCAGGACCTCAGGGCGCTCCTACGAGCAGTACTTC	CASRTSGRSYEQYF
-	TRBD1	TRBJ2-1	TRBV2	TGTGCCAGCAGTGAAGGTCAGGGGGTAGGGGATGAGCAGTTCTTC	CASSEGQGVGDEQFF
-	-	TRBJ1-2	TRBV5-1	TGCGCCAGCAGCCCCCAACCGGAGGGTGCGGGCTACACCTTC	CASSPQPEGAGYTF
-	-	TRBJ1-4	TRBV23-1	TGCGCCAGCAGTCAGGCGGTTCGGCCGGGTGGTGAAAAACTGTTTTTT	CASSQAVRPGGEKLFF
-	TRBD2	TRBJ2-5	TRBV5-1	TGCGCCAGCAGCCTCCTAGGACTAGCGGGGGGAGAGACCCAGTACTTC	CASSLLGLAGGETQYF
-	-	TRBJ2-1	TRBV5-1	TGCGCCAGCAGCTTGGATCCTAGTGGGGCCAATGAGCAGTTCTTC	CASSLDPSGANEQFF
-	-	TRBJ2-5	TRBV3-1/TRBV3-2	TGTGCCAGCAGCCAAGATGTGCGGGGGCGGGAGACCCAGTACTTC	CASSQDVRGRETQYF
-	-	TRBJ1-6	TRBV2	TGTGCCAGCAGAGACACAGGATTATACTCACCCCTCCACTTT	CASRDTGLYSPLHF
-	TRBD1	TRBJ2-7	TRBV12-3/TRBV12-4	TGTGCCAGCAGCCCCGGACAGGGCTACGAGCAGTACTTC	CASSPGQGYEQYF
-	-	TRBJ1-1	TRBV16	TGTGCCAGCAGCCAATCGGGGGGCACTGAAGCTTTCTTT	CASSQSGGTEAFF
-	TRBD1	TRBJ2-5	TRBV5-5	TGTGCCAGCAGCTTGCAGTACGGGACAGGGTCGTACCAGTACTTC	CASSLQYGTGSYQYF
-	TRBD1	TRBJ2-4	TRBV29-1	TGCAGCGTTGATCAAGGACAGGGAGACCCGAGAATTCAGTACTTC	CSVDQGQGDPRIQYF
once	TRBD2	TRBJ2-1	TRBV10-2	TGCGCCAGCAGTGGAGAAGCGGGGGTATTCTACAATGAGCAGTTCTTC	CASSGEAGVFYNEQFF
-	-	TRBJ1-6	TRBV9	TGTGCCAGCAGCGTAGATGAGGGGGTAAATTCACCCCTCCACTTT	CASSVDEGVNSPLHF
-	TRBD1	TRBJ1-5	TRBV24-1	TGTGCCACCAGTGAATCAGGGGGCGCCCCCAATCAGCCCCAGCATTTT	CATSESGGAPNQPQHF
-	-	TRBJ2-3	TRBV7-9	TGTGCCAGCAGCTTAGGATCTCTAGCTTCAGATACGCAGTATTTT	CASSLGSLASDTQYF
once	TRBD1	TRBJ1-4	TRBV12-3/TRBV12-4	TGTGCCAGCAGTTTTGACAGGGGCGGGAAACTGTTTTTT	CASSFDRGGKLFF
-	-	TRBJ2-7	TRBV4-1	TGCGCCAGCAGCCGCGGGCCTACCTACGAGCAGTACTTC	CASSRGPTYEQYF
-	TRBD1	TRBJ1-2	TRBV5-1	TGCGCCAGCAGACCGGGACAGACCCTTCCCAACTATGGCTACACCTTC	CASRPGQTLPNYGYTF